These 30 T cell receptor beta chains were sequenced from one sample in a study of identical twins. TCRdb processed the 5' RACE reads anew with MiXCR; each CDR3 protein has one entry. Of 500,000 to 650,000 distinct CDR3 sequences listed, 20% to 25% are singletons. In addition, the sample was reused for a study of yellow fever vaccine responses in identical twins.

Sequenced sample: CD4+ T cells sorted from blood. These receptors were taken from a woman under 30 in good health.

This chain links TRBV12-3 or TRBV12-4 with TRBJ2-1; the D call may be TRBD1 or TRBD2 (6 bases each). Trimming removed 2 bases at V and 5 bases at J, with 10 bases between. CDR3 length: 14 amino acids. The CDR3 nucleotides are TGTGCCAGCAGTTTATGGGGGGCGGACAATGAGCAGTTCTTC. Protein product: CASSLWGADNEQFF.

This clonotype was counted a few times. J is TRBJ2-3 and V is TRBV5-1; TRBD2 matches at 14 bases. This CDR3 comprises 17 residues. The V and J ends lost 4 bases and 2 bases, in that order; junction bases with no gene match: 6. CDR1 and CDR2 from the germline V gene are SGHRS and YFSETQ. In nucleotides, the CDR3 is TGCGCCAGCAGCGCCGGACTAGCGGGGGGATCCACAGATACGCAGTATTTT. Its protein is CASSAGLAGGSTDTQYF.

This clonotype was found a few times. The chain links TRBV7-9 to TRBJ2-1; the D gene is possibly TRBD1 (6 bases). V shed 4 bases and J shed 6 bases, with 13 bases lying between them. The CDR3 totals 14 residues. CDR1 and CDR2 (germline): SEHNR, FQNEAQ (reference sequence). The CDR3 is CASSSGQFLNEQFF. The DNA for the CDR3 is TGTGCCAGCAGCTCCGGACAGTTCCTCAATGAGCAGTTCTTC.

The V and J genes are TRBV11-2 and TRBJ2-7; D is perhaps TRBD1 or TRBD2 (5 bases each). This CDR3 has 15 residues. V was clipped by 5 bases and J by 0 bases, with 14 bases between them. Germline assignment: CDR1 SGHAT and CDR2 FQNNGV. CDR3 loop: CASSLPGTFSYEQYF. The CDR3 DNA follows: TGTGCCAGCAGCCTTCCCGGGACCTTCTCCTACGAGCAGTACTTC.

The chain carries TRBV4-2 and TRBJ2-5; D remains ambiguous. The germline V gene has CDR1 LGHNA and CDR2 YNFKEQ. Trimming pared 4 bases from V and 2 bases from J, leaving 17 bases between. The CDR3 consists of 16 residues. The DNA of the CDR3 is TGTGCCAGCAGCCCAGAGGCCCCCGGGCGTCAAGAGACCCAGTACTTC. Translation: CASSPEAPGRQETQYF.

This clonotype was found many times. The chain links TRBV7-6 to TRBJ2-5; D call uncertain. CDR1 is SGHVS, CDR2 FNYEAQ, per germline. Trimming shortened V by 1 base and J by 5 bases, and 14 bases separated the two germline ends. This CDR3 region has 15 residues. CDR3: CASSLDTPPSETQYF. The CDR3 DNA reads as TGTGCCAGCAGCTTAGACACTCCACCGTCGGAGACCCAGTACTTC.

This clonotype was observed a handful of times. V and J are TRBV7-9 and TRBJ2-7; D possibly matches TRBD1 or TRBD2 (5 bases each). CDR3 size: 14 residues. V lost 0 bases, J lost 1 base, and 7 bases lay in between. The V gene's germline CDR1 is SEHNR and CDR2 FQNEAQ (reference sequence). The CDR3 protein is CASSLAGESYEQYF. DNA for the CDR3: TGTGCCAGCAGCTTAGCAGGGGAGTCCTACGAGCAGTACTTC.

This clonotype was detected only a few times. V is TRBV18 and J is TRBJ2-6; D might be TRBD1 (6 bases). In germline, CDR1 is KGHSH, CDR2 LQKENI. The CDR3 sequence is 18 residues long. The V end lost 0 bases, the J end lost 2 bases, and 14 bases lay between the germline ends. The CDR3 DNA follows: TGTGCCAGCTCACCACCGATTAGCGCAGGGGCTGGGGCCAACGTCCTGACTTTC. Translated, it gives CASSPPISAGAGANVLTF. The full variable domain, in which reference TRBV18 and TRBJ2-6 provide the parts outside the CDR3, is NAGVMQNPRHLVRRRGQEARLRCSPMKGHSHVYWYRQLPEEGLKFMVYLQKENIIDESGMPKERFSAEFPKEGPSILRIQQVVRGDSAAYFCASSPPISAGAGANVLTFGAGSRLTVL.

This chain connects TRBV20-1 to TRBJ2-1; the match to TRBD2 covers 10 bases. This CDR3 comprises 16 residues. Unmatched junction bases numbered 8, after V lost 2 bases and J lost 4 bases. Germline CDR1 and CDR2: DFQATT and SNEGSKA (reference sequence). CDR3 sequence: CSARPLAGGGYNEQFF. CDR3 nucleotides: TGCAGTGCTAGACCATTAGCGGGAGGAGGTTACAATGAGCAGTTCTTC.

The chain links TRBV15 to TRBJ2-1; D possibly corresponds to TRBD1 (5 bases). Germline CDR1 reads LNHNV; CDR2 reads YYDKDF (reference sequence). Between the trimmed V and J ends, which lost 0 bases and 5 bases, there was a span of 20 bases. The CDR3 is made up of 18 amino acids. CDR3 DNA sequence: TGTGCCACCAGCAGAGATTCCCCGGGTCTCAAAGGGGACAATGAGCAGTTCTTC. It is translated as CATSRDSPGLKGDNEQFF.

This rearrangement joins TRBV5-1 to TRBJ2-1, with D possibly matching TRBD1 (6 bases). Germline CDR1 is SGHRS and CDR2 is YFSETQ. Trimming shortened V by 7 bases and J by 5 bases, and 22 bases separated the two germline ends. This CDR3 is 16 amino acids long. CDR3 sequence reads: CASRPSNRVPHNEQFF. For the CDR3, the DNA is TGCGCCAGCCGTCCATCCAACAGGGTACCACACAATGAGCAGTTCTTC.

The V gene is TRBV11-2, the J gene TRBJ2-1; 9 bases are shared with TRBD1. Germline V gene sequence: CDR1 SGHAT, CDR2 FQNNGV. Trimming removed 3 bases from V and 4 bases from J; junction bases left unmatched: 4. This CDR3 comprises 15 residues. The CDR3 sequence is CASSFRDREYNEQFF. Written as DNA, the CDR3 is TGTGCCAGCAGCTTTAGGGACAGGGAATACAATGAGCAGTTCTTC.

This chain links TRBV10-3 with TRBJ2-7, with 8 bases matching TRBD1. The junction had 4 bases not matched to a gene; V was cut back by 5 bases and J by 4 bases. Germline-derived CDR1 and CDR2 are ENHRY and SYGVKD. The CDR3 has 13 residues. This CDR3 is CAISLGQGYEQYF. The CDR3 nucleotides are TGTGCCATCAGTCTAGGACAGGGTTACGAGCAGTACTTC.

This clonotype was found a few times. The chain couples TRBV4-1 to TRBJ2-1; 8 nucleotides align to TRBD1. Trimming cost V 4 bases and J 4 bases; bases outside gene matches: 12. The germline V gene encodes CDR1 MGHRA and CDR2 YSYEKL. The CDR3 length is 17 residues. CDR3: CASSRSMATGVYNEQFF. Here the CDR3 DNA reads TGCGCCAGCAGCCGATCCATGGCGACAGGGGTTTACAATGAGCAGTTCTTC.

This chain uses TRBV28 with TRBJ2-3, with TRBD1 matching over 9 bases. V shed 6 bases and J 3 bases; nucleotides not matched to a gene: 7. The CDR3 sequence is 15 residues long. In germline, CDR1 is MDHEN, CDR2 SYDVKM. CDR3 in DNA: TGTGCCAGCAGGGCGGACAGGGGAAGAACAGATACGCAGTATTTT. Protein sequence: CASRADRGRTDTQYF.

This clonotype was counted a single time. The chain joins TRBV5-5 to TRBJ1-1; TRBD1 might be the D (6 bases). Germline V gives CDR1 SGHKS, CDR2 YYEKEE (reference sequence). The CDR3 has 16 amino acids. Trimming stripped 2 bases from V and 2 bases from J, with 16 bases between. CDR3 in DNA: TGTGCCAGCAGCTTCCGGGACAAAGTTACTAACACTGAAGCTTTCTTT. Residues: CASSFRDKVTNTEAFF.

CDR3 sequence: CASSLEVQIYGYTF. Here the CDR3 DNA reads TGTGCCAGCAGCTTAGAAGTCCAGATCTATGGCTACACCTTC. This chain joins TRBV7-2 and TRBJ1-2, with D uncertain. V gave up 1 base and J gave up 4 bases, with 10 bases separating them. The CDR3 runs to 14 residues. Per germline, CDR1 SGHTA and CDR2 FQGNSA.

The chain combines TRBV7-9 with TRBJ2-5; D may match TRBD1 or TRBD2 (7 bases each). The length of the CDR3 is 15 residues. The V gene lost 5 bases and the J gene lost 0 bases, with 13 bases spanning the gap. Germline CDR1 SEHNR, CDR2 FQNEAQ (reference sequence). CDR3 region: CASSAGDRDQETQYF. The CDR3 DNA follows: TGTGCCAGCAGCGCGGGGGACAGAGACCAAGAGACCCAGTACTTC.

CDR3 region: CAISESSGGYYEQYF. DNA of the CDR3: TGTGCCATCAGTGAGTCTTCAGGGGGCTACTACGAGCAGTACTTC. V is TRBV10-3 and J is TRBJ2-7; 8 bases are shared with TRBD1. J was trimmed by 3 bases and V by 0 bases; bases with no gene match: 4. The CDR3 extends over 15 amino acids. Germline V CDR1 and CDR2: ENHRY, SYGVKD.

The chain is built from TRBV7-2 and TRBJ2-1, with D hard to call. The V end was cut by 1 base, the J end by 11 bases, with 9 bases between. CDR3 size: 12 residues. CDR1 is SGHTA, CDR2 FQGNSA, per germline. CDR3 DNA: TGTGCCAGCAGCTTAGATTCAGGAAAGCAGTTCTTC. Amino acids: CASSLDSGKQFF. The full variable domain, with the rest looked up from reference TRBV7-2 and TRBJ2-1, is GAGVSQSPSNKVTEKGKDVELRCDPISGHTALYWYRQSLGQGLEFLIYFQGNSAPDKSGLPSDRFSAERTGGSVSTLTIQRTQQEDSAVYLCASSLDSGKQFFGPGTRLTVL.

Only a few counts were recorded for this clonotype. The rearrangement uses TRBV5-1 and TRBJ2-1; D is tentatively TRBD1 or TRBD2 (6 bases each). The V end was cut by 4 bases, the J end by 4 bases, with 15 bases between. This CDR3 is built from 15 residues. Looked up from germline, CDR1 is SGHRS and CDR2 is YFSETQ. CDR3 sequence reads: CASSPRGEMYNEQFF. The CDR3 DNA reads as TGCGCCAGCAGCCCTAGGGGGGAAATGTACAATGAGCAGTTCTTC.

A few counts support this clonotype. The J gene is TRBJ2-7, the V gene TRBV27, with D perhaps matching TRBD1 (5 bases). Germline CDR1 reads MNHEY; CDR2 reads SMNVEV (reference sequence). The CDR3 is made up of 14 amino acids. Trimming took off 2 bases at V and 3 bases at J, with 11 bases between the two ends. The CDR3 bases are TGTGCCAGCAGTTTAAGTGGACACAACTACGAGCAGTACTTC. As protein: CASSLSGHNYEQYF.

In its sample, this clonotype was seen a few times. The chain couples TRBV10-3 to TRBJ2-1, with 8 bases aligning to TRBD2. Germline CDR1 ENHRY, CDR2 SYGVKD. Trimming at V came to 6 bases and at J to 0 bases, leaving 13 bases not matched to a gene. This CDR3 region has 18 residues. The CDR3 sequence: CAIRGPGGPPASYNEQFF. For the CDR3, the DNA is TGTGCCATCAGGGGACCGGGGGGGCCCCCAGCCTCCTACAATGAGCAGTTCTTC.

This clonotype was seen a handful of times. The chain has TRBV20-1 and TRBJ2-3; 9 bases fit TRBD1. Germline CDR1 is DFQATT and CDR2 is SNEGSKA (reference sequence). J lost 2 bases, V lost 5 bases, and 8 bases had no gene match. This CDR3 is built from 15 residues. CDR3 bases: TGCAGTGCTGGAGGCCGGGACAGGGACACAGATACGCAGTATTTT. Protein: CSAGGRDRDTDTQYF.

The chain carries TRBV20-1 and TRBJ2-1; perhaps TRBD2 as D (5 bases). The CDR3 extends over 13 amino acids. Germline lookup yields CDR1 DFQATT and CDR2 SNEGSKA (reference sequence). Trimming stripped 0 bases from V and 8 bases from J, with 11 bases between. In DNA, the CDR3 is TGCAGTGCTAGAGATTTGGAGGCGGATGAGCAGTTCTTC. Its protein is CSARDLEADEQFF.

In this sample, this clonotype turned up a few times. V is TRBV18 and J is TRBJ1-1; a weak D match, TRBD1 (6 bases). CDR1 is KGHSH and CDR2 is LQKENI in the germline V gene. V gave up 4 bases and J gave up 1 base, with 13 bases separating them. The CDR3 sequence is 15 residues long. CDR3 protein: CASSLKPTGNTEAFF. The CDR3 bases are TGTGCCAGCTCACTGAAGCCGACAGGGAACACTGAAGCTTTCTTT.

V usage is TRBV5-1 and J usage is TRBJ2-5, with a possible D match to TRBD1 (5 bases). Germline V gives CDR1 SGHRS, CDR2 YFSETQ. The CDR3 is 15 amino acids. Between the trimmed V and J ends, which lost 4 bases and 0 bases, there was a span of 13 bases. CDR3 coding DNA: TGCGCCAGCAGCCCTCGACAGCCGTACCAAGAGACCCAGTACTTC. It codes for CASSPRQPYQETQYF.

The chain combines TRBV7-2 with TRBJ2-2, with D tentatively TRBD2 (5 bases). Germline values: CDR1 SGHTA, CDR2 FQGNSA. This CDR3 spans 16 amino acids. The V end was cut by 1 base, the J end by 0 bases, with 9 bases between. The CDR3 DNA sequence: TGTGCCAGCAGCTTAGATCACGGGGCGAACACCGGGGAGCTGTTTTTT. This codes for CASSLDHGANTGELFF. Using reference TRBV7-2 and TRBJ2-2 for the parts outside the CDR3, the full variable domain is GAGVSQSPSNKVTEKGKDVELRCDPISGHTALYWYRQSLGQGLEFLIYFQGNSAPDKSGLPSDRFSAERTGGSVSTLTIQRTQQEDSAVYLCASSLDHGANTGELFFGEGSRLTVL.

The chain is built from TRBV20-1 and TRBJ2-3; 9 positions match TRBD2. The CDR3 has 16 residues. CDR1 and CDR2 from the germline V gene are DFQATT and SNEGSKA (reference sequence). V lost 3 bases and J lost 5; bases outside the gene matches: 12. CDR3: CSASPIWEREVDTQYF. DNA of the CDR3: TGCAGTGCTAGCCCAATCTGGGAGCGGGAGGTAGATACGCAGTATTTT.

This CDR3 is CAISAGGANTEAFF. CDR3 coding DNA: TGTGCCATCAGTGCCGGTGGGGCGAACACTGAAGCTTTCTTT. V usage is TRBV10-3 and J usage is TRBJ1-1, with D maybe TRBD1 (5 bases). The CDR3 extends over 14 amino acids. Trimming removed 4 bases at V and 1 base at J, with 10 bases between. Germline V gives CDR1 ENHRY, CDR2 SYGVKD.